The clone carrying this TCR beta chain appeared a few times. As yet, its antigen is unknown. These data come from a study of T-cell reconstitution after alpha-beta-depleted transplantation in children. Study results and limitations: Newly generated T cells supplied most T-cell counts and diversity one year post-transplant. It was reported that alpha-beta T cells came from several hundred expanded graft clones (about two months after transplant).

As it was prepared, the TCRbeta library received unique molecular identifiers. Each CDR3 protein is one row after TCRdb ran MiXCR on the PCR reads. The top ten hold around 4.8% of the sample, which has hundreds of thousands of distinct CDR3 sequences, about 24% seen once. Trimming left V 2 bases short and J 1 base short, with 1 base between. This CDR3 region has 12 residues. The V gene's germline CDR1 is MNHEY and CDR2 SVGEGT. The TCR was taken from a female patient aged 2-15 years who had a stem cell transplant for congenital amegakaryocytic thrombocytopenia, so the T cells may come from the graft donor. The gene calls are TRBV6-2 or TRBV6-3 and TRBJ2-3; no reliable D call. The material was PBMCs, mostly from graft donor cells, obtained 360 days after TCRalphabeta/CD19-depleted stem cell transplant. CDR3 coding DNA: TGTGCCAGCAGTTACGGCACAGATACGCAGTATTTT. It translates to CASSYGTDTQYF.